The 25 T cell receptor beta chains below come from one sample, sequenced in a study. TCRdb used MiXCR to reprocess the 5' RACE reads, holding one entry per CDR3 protein. Among about 50,000 distinct CDR3 sequences listed, more than 25% were seen once. Sequencing was done on a sample of naive CD4+ T cells sorted from blood. Documented subset: naive CD4+ T cells, CD4+CD45RA+CD25-. These receptor sequences come from a female donor with breast cancer.

A note on this clonotype: The CDR3 carries no conserved terminal phenylalanine or tryptophan, so it likely arises from a read error. The chain joins TRBV5-1 to TRBJ1-2; 7 nucleotides match TRBD1. The V gene's germline CDR1 is SGHRS and CDR2 YFSETQ. Losses at the gene ends were 2 bases for V and 6 bases for J; bases not matched to a gene: 7. The length of the CDR3 is 14 residues. This CDR3 reads CASSLTETGDGYTY. CDR3 in DNA: TGCGCCAGCAGCTTAACCGAAACAGGGGATGGCTACACCTAC.

A few counts support this clonotype. The rearrangement uses TRBV12-3 or TRBV12-4 and TRBJ2-3; 10 bases are shared with TRBD1. The CDR3 totals 15 residues. J was trimmed by 5 bases and V by 5 bases; bases with no gene match: 7. For the CDR3, the DNA is TGTGCCAGCAGTCCAACCGGGACAGGGGTAGATACGCAGTATTTT. The encoded protein is CASSPTGTGVDTQYF.

This clonotype was recorded a few times. The V call is TRBV4-1, the J call TRBJ1-2; D ambiguous. V gave up 1 base and J gave up 3 bases, with 12 bases separating them. This CDR3 comprises 15 residues. Germline values: CDR1 MGHRA, CDR2 YSYEKL. The CDR3 DNA reads TGCGCCAGCAGCCAAGTAGAACGAACGGACTATGGCTACACCTTC. Translated: CASSQVERTDYGYTF.

The sample holds many counts of this clonotype. The chain links TRBV12-3 or TRBV12-4 to TRBJ1-1; D remains ambiguous. Trimming took off 5 bases at V and 1 base at J, with 8 bases between the two ends. The CDR3 loop spans 13 amino acids. The CDR3 loop reads CASSAGANTEAFF. CDR3 in DNA: TGTGCCAGCAGTGCCGGCGCGAACACTGAAGCTTTCTTT.

This clonotype has just a few counts. The chain links TRBV5-1 to TRBJ1-5; D possibly corresponds to TRBD1 (6 bases). Trimming took off 0 bases at V and 7 bases at J, with 17 bases between the two ends. Germline assignment: CDR1 SGHRS and CDR2 YFSETQ. The CDR3 covers 16 residues. CDR3 sequence: CASSLGLVQGGQPQHF. CDR3 DNA sequence: TGCGCCAGCAGCTTGGGCTTAGTACAGGGCGGGCAGCCCCAGCATTTT.

This clonotype occurred a few times. The chain is built from TRBV5-1 and TRBJ2-2; TRBD1 is a possible D gene (6 bases). The CDR3 covers 13 residues. V was clipped by 4 bases and J by 5 bases, with 9 bases between them. Germline V gives CDR1 SGHRS, CDR2 YFSETQ. For the CDR3, the DNA is TGCGCCAGCAGCAACAGGGTTACCGGGGAGCTGTTTTTT. It is translated as CASSNRVTGELFF.

This rearrangement joins TRBV6-1 to TRBJ2-7; D is perhaps TRBD1 (8 bases). Germline loops: CDR1 MNHNS, CDR2 SASEGT. The CDR3 is 14 residues long. Deletions cut 6 bases from V and 4 bases from J, with 16 bases between. CDR3 amino acids: CASRAQQGGYEQYF. The CDR3 DNA sequence: TGTGCCAGCAGAGCCCAACAGGGGGGGTACGAGCAGTACTTC.

Here the CDR3 DNA reads TGTGCCAGCAGTTACGGCCAATACAATGAGCAGTTCTTC. It translates to CASSYGQYNEQFF. This chain connects TRBV6-6 to TRBJ2-1; D uncertain. In germline, CDR1 is MNHNY, CDR2 SVGAGI (reference sequence). V lost 2 bases, J lost 4 bases, and 6 bases lay in between. CDR3 size: 13 residues.

The chain couples TRBV2 to TRBJ1-1, with D tentatively TRBD1 (5 bases). The CDR3 loop spans 12 amino acids. Germline V gives CDR1 SNHLY, CDR2 FYNNEI. The V and J ends lost 8 bases and 5 bases respectively, with 12 bases between them. The chain's CDR3 is CASGTWGTEAFF. CDR3 nucleotide sequence: TGTGCCAGCGGAACCTGGGGGACTGAAGCTTTCTTT.

This clonotype was counted only a few times. The rearrangement links TRBV20-1 to TRBJ1-4; no definite D call. Deletions cut 6 bases from V and 8 bases from J, with 7 bases between. This CDR3 spans 10 amino acids. CDR1 DFQATT and CDR2 SNEGSKA come from the germline V gene (reference sequence). CDR3 in amino acids: CSALGEKLFF. The CDR3 DNA follows: TGCAGTGCGTTGGGAGAAAAACTGTTTTTT.

This clonotype was seen a handful of times. The rearrangement uses TRBV7-9 and TRBJ2-6; D is undetermined. The CDR3 length is 16 residues. Trimming removed 5 bases at V and 0 bases at J, with 11 bases between. CDR1 is SEHNR and CDR2 is FQNEAQ in the germline V gene (reference sequence). DNA of the CDR3: TGTGCCAGCAGCCTGACGTTAAGCTCTGGGGCCAACGTCCTGACTTTC. It codes for CASSLTLSSGANVLTF.

This clonotype has more than one count but fewer than ten. The chain links TRBV9 to TRBJ2-3, with a tentative D call TRBD2 (5 bases). The germline gives CDR1 SGDLS, CDR2 YYNGEE. V was trimmed by 4 bases and J by 2 bases, leaving 14 bases between them. The CDR3 loop spans 15 amino acids. The CDR3 DNA reads as TGTGCCAGCAGCCCGGAGGCTTCGTACACAGATACGCAGTATTTT. Encoded protein: CASSPEASYTDTQYF.

This sequence joins TRBV5-6 and TRBJ2-1; unclear D gene. The CDR3 sequence is 15 residues long. The V end lost 5 bases, the J end lost 7 bases, and 19 bases lay between the germline ends. Germline V lookup: CDR1 SGHDT, CDR2 YYEEEE. The CDR3 nucleotides are TGTGCCAGCAGTCCAGACCCGTTCATCGAGAATGAGCAGTTCTTC. Translation: CASSPDPFIENEQFF.

The chain recombines TRBV5-1 with TRBJ1-1; 11 nucleotides line up with TRBD1. CDR3 length: 17 residues. Germline V lookup: CDR1 SGHRS, CDR2 YFSETQ. The V segment lost 4 bases and the J segment 5 bases; nucleotides outside the gene matches: 13. The CDR3 loop is CASSPGQGARWGTEAFF. The CDR3 DNA reads as TGCGCCAGCAGCCCCGGACAGGGGGCGCGTTGGGGAACTGAAGCTTTCTTT. Full variable domain (rest looked up from reference TRBV5-1 and TRBJ1-1): KAGVTQTPRYLIKTRGQQVTLSCSPISGHRSVSWYQQTPGQGLQFLFEYFSETQRNKGNFPGRFSGRQFSNSRSEMNVSTLELGDSALYLCASSPGQGARWGTEAFFGQGTRLTVV.

This clonotype was observed a handful of times. This rearrangement joins TRBV20-1 to TRBJ2-5, with TRBD1 as a possible D gene (6 bases). Germline assignment: CDR1 DFQATT and CDR2 SNEGSKA (reference sequence). V was pared by 0 bases and J by 4 bases, with 9 bases between. This CDR3 region has 13 residues. CDR3 sequence: CSARDVGGETQYF. The CDR3 nucleotides are TGCAGTGCTAGAGACGTAGGGGGAGAGACCCAGTACTTC.

CDR3 DNA sequence: TGCGCCAGCAGTTCACCGGGACAGGGTAATCAGCCCCAGCATTTT. This encodes CASSSPGQGNQPQHF. This chain joins TRBV5-1 and TRBJ1-5, with TRBD1 matching over 9 bases. With V trimmed by 5 bases and J by 4 bases, 7 bases remained unmatched. From germline, CDR1 is SGHRS and CDR2 YFSETQ. The CDR3 covers 15 residues.

In DNA, the CDR3 is TGTGCCAGCAGCCGAGACGACAACATGCCCAAATATGGCTACACCTTC. This sequence encodes CASSRDDNMPKYGYTF. This chain links TRBV5-5 with TRBJ1-2, with D uncertain. The germline gives CDR1 SGHKS, CDR2 YYEKEE (reference sequence). This CDR3 region has 16 residues. Trimming removed 4 bases at V and 5 bases at J, with 21 bases between.

This clonotype was seen more than once but under ten times. This chain joins TRBV20-1 and TRBJ2-7; the match to TRBD1 covers 8 bases. Germline CDR1 is DFQATT and CDR2 is SNEGSKA (reference sequence). Trimming took 5 bases from V and 6 from J; bases not matched to a gene: 12. The CDR3 extends over 14 amino acids. The CDR3 DNA reads as TGCAGTGCTCTTACCGGGACAGGTGGTCTCGAGCAGTACTTC. It is translated as CSALTGTGGLEQYF.

The rearrangement joins TRBV11-2 to TRBJ2-7; 7 nucleotides line up with TRBD2. The CDR3 has 15 residues. Germline lookup yields CDR1 SGHAT and CDR2 FQNNGV. V dropped 6 bases and J dropped 5; count of bases not matched to a gene: 13. CDR3 DNA sequence: TGTGCCAGCAGTGGGGGGGTGGGAGTCGGCAACGAGCAGTACTTC. Residues: CASSGGVGVGNEQYF. Drawing the rest from reference TRBV11-2 and TRBJ2-7, the complete variable domain is EAGVAQSPRYKIIEKRQSVAFWCNPISGHATLYWYQQILGQGPKLLIQFQNNGVVDDSQLPKDRFSAERLKGVDSTLKIQPAKLEDSAVYLCASSGGVGVGNEQYFGPGTRLTVT.

This clonotype was observed at least ten times. The chain recombines TRBV29-1 with TRBJ1-3, with D perhaps TRBD1 (6 bases). The CDR3 runs to 12 residues. Between the trimmed V and J ends, which lost 4 bases and 2 bases, there was a span of 6 bases. Germline V gene sequence: CDR1 SQVTM, CDR2 ANQGSEA. The DNA of the CDR3 is TGCAGCGTTGGGGACACTGGAAACACCATATATTTT. Its translation: CSVGDTGNTIYF.

The chain joins TRBV7-2 to TRBJ2-3; D is undetermined. The V end was cut by 1 base, the J end by 5 bases, with 10 bases between. CDR3 length: 14 amino acids. Per germline, CDR1 SGHTA and CDR2 FQGNSA. CDR3 loop: CASSLVDQQDTQYF. In nucleotides, the CDR3 is TGTGCCAGCAGCTTAGTCGATCAACAAGATACGCAGTATTTT.

This chain uses TRBV7-9 with TRBJ2-7, with 8 bases aligning to TRBD1. With V trimmed by 4 bases and J by 4 bases, 6 bases remained unmatched. The CDR3 length is 14 residues. In germline, CDR1 is SEHNR, CDR2 FQNEAQ (reference sequence). In nucleotides, the CDR3 is TGTGCCAGCAGCTCCCAGGGGGCCTCGTACGAGCAGTACTTC. It specifies CASSSQGASYEQYF.

V is TRBV6-1 and J is TRBJ1-4; 9 bases are a match to TRBD1. This CDR3 comprises 13 residues. V lost 6 bases and J lost 12; bases outside the gene matches: 8. Germline CDR1 is MNHNS and CDR2 is SASEGT. CDR3 loop: CASRPNDRGELFF. In DNA form, the CDR3 reads TGTGCCAGCAGGCCCAACGACAGGGGGGAACTGTTTTTT.

At least ten counts were recorded for this clonotype. V and J are TRBV4-2 and TRBJ2-7; TRBD2 matches 9 bases. In germline, CDR1 is LGHNA, CDR2 YNFKEQ. The V and J ends lost 0 bases and 10 bases, in that order; junction bases with no gene match: 13. CDR3 length: 16 amino acids. The CDR3 region is CASSQDRASGMYNQYF. In nucleotides, the CDR3 is TGTGCCAGCAGCCAAGATAGGGCTAGCGGGATGTATAATCAGTACTTC.

This clonotype is a singleton in its sample. The V call is TRBV6-1, the J call TRBJ2-1, with 10 bases lining up with TRBD2. CDR1 and CDR2 (germline): MNHNS, SASEGT. This CDR3 contains 15 residues. The ends lost 3 bases at V and 12 bases at J; junction bases unmatched: 11. This CDR3 is CASSDKRGGFDGQFF. CDR3 coding DNA: TGTGCCAGCAGTGATAAGCGGGGGGGCTTCGATGGGCAGTTCTTC.